The 5 T cell receptor beta chains reported below all come from one sample, sequenced in a study of T-cell memory formation after mild COVID-19. Using its own MiXCR run on the 5' RACE reads, TCRdb lists one record per CDR3 protein. The table has some 110,000 distinct CDR3 sequences, approximately 15% seen once. The sample consisted of PBMCs or a T cell subset sorted from them (not recorded which). Every receptor here comes from an adult woman who had mild COVID-19 (a few samples of this study predate the infection). Cell type and time point are not known.

This chain connects TRBV12-3 or TRBV12-4 to TRBJ2-7; 9 nucleotides match TRBD1. The CDR3 is 15 residues long. The V gene end was trimmed by 3 bases and the J gene end by 4 bases; junction bases not matched to a gene: 7. This chain's CDR3 is CASSLVGQGPYEQYF. For the CDR3, the DNA is TGTGCCAGCAGTTTGGTGGGACAGGGACCTTACGAGCAGTACTTC.

The chain joins TRBV5-4 to TRBJ2-7, with 15 bases matching TRBD2. Germline lookup yields CDR1 SGHNT and CDR2 YYREEE (reference sequence). With 7 bases clipped from V and 6 bases from J, the junction kept 14 bases outside the gene matches. The CDR3 sequence is 17 residues long. The CDR3 DNA reads TGTGCCAGCTCCAAGGACGGGACGGGACTAGCGGGAGGCGAGCAGTACTTC. This translates into CASSKDGTGLAGGEQYF. The variable domain in full, with the rest retrieved from reference TRBV5-4 and TRBJ2-7, is ETGVTQSPTHLIKTRGQQVTLRCSSQSGHNTVSWYQQALGQGPQFIFQYYREEENGRGNFPPRFSGLQFPNYSSELNVNALELDDSALYLCASSKDGTGLAGGEQYFGPGTRLTVT.

This clonotype was detected only a few times. The V gene is TRBV5-6, the J gene TRBJ2-1; perhaps D is TRBD1 or TRBD2 (5 bases each). The germline V gene encodes CDR1 SGHDT and CDR2 YYEEEE. Trimming removed 3 bases from V and 9 bases from J, with 13 bases in between. The CDR3 runs to 13 residues. CDR3 protein: CASSSGGGSEQFF. For the CDR3, the DNA is TGTGCCAGCAGCTCCGGTGGGGGTTCTGAGCAGTTCTTC.

This sequence joins TRBV5-8 and TRBJ2-7; 7 positions agree with TRBD1. V lost 4 bases, J lost 0 bases, and 4 bases stayed unmatched. Germline CDR1 reads SGHTS; CDR2 reads YDEGEE. CDR3 length: 14 amino acids. The CDR3 DNA follows: TGTGCCAGCAGCCAGACAGGGACCTCCTACGAGCAGTACTTC. Amino acid sequence: CASSQTGTSYEQYF.

The chain carries TRBV5-8 and TRBJ1-1; tentative D call: TRBD1 (5 bases). The V gene's germline CDR1 is SGHTS and CDR2 YDEGEE. V lost 1 base, J lost 8 bases, and 15 bases lay in between. This CDR3 contains 14 residues. The CDR3 sequence: CASSLTAGPPEAFF. Here the CDR3 DNA reads TGTGCCAGCAGCTTGACCGCGGGACCTCCGGAAGCTTTCTTT.